What follows describes a single T cell receptor beta chain. This sample was included in a study of blood T cell repertoires in COVID-19. Per the study methods: Reference gene primer amplification yielded estimated nucleated cell counts. Clones were read by immunoSEQ multiplex PCR, and TCRdb kept only the in-frame ones, dropping some. Clone size and V and J calls were adopted from that table, with D and trimming inferred from the DNA. The table shows some 150,000 clones, with about 80% occurring only once. There are 13 residues in the CDR3. The V and J ends lost 6 bases and 2 bases respectively, with 10 bases between them. The germline CDR1 and CDR2 sequences are KGHSH and LQKENI.

The sequencing input was peripheral blood. This clonotype was obtained from a woman of 80 years or more with acute or convalescent COVID-19. The J gene is TRBJ2-5, the V gene TRBV18, with D possibly TRBD1 on 6 matching bases. The CDR3 is CASSIGQQETQYF. CDR3 nucleotide sequence: TGTGCCAGCTCTATAGGACAGCAAGAGACCCAGTACTTC.